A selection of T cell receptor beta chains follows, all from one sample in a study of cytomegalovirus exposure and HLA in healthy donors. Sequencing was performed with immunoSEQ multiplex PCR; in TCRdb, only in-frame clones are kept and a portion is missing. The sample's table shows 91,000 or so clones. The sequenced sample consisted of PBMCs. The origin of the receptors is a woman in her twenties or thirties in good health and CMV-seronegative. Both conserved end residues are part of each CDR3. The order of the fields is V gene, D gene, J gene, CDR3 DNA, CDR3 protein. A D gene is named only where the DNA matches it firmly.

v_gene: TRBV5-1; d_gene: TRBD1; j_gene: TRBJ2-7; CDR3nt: TGCGCCAGCAGCCTACCGGGACAGTCCTACGAGCAGTACTTC; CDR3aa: CASSLPGQSYEQYF
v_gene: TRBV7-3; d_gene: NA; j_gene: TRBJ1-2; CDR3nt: TGTGCCAGCAGCTTAGATCACGGGGATCATGGCTACACCTTC; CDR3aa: CASSLDHGDHGYTF
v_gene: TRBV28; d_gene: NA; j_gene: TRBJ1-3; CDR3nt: TGTGCCAGCAGTTTAGGTGGAGTTGGAAACACCATATATTTT; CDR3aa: CASSLGGVGNTIYF
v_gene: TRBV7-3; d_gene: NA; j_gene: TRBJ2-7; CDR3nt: TGTGCCAGCAGCTTAGGCAGTTCAGGAGAGCAGTACTTC; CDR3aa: CASSLGSSGEQYF
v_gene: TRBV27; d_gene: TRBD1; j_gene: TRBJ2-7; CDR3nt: TGTGCCAGCAGAGCTCCGGGACAGGGCTACGAGCAGTACTTC; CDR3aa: CASRAPGQGYEQYF
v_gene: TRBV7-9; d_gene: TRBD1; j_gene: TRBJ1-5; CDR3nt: TGTGCCAGCAGCTTAGGACAGGGGAATCAGCCCCAGCATTTT; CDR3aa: CASSLGQGNQPQHF
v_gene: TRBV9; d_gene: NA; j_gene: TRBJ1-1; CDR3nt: TGTGCCAGCAGCCCGAGGGGGGGAGGTATCCCTGAAGCTTTCTTT; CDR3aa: CASSPRGGGIPEAFF
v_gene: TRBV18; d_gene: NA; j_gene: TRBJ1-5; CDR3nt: TGTGCCAGCTCGGGGGGACGGATAAGCAATCAGCCCCAGCATTTT; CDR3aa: CASSGGRISNQPQHF
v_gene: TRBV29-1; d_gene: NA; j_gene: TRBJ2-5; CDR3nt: TGCAGCGTGGCCGACAGGACCGAAGAGACCCAGTACTTC; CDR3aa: CSVADRTEETQYF
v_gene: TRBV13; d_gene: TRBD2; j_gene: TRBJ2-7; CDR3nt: TGTGCCAGCAGCTCGCTAGCGGGAAGCTACGAGCAGTACTTC; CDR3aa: CASSSLAGSYEQYF
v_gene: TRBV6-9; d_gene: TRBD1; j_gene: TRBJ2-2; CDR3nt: TGTGCCAGCAGTTATGGGACAGGGGTTAACACCGGGGAGCTGTTTTTT; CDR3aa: CASSYGTGVNTGELFF
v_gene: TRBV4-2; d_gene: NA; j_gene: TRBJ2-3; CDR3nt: TGTGCCAGCAGCCAAGTACAGCGGGTGAGCACAGATACGCAGTATTTT; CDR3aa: CASSQVQRVSTDTQYF
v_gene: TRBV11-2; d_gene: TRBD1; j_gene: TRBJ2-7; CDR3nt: TGTGCCAGCAGCCCTTTGAGGGGGCTCATCTACGAGCAGTACTTC; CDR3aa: CASSPLRGLIYEQYF
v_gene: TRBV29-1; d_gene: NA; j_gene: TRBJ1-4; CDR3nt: TGCAGCGTTCGACGGGGGTCTAATGAAAAACTGTTTTTT; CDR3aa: CSVRRGSNEKLFF
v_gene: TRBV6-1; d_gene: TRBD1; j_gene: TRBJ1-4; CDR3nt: TGTGCCAGCAGTTCCGGGACAGTGGATGAAAAACTGTTTTTT; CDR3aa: CASSSGTVDEKLFF
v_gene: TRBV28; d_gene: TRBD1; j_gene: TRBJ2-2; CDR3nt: TGTGCCAGCAGTCTGACAGGGGCCGGGGAGCTGTTTTTT; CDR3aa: CASSLTGAGELFF
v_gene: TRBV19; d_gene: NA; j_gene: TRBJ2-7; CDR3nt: TGTGCCCGTACTAATGCGGGGGCCGTAGACGAGCAGTACTTC; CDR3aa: CARTNAGAVDEQYF
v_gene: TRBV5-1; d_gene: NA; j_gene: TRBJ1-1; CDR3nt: TGCGCCAGCAAATGGACAGTAACTAACACTGAAGCTTTCTTT; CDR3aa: CASKWTVTNTEAFF
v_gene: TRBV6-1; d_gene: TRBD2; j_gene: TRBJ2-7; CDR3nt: TGTGCCAGCTGGGGGCGGGAGGCGTACGAGCAGTACTTC; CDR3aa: CASWGREAYEQYF
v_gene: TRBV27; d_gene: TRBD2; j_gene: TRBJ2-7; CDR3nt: TGTGCCAGCAGTGCACTAGCGGGAGGAGGCTCCGAGCAGTACTTC; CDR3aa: CASSALAGGGSEQYF
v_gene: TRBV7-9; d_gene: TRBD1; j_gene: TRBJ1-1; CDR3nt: TGTGCCAGCAGCTTGACAGGGGAAAACACTGAAGCTTTCTTT; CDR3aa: CASSLTGENTEAFF
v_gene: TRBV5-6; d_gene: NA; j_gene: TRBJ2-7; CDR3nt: TGTGCCAGCAGCTCCTCCTACGAGCAGTACTTC; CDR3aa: CASSSSYEQYF
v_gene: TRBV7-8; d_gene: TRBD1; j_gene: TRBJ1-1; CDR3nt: TGTGCCAGCAGCCCTCTTTTTATTGGGACAGTCTATATGGGTACTGAAGCTTTCTTT; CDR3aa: CASSPLFIGTVYMGTEAFF
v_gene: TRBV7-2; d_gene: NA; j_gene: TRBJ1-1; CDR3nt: TGTGCCAGCAGCTTTAGGGCGGGGAACACTGAAGCTTTCTTT; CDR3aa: CASSFRAGNTEAFF
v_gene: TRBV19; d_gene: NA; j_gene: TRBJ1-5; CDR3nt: TGTGCCAGTAGAACGCAAAGGAGAGAGGGCCGAGCTTACAATCAGCCCCAGCATTTT; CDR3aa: CASRTQRREGRAYNQPQHF
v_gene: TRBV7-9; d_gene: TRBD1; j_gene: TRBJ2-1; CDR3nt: TGTGCCAGCAGTCCCTTTGCAGGGGGTAACAATGAGCAGTTCTTC; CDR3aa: CASSPFAGGNNEQFF
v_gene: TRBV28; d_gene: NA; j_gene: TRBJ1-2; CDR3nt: TGTGCCAGCAGTTTATCGGCAGGGGCTAACTATGACTACACCTTC; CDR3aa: CASSLSAGANYDYTF
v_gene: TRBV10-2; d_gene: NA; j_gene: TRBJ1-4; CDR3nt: TGCGCCAGCAGTGAGATCGGTGCAACTAATGAAAAACTGTTTTTT; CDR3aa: CASSEIGATNEKLFF
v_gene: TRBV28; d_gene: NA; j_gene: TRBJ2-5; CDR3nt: TGTGCCAGCAGTCAGGGCCCGTTGGAAGAGACCCAGTACTTC; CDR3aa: CASSQGPLEETQYF
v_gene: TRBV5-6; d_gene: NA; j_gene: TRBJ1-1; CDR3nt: TGTGCCAGCAGCCCGAAAAGACAGATAATGAACACTGAAGCTTTCTTT; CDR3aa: CASSPKRQIMNTEAFF
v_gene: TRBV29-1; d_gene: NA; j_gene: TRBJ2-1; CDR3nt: TGCAGCGTTGCTTGGCGTCCCGGGGGTGAGCAGTTCTTC; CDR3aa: CSVAWRPGGEQFF
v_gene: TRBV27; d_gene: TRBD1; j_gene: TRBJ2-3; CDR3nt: TGTGCCAGCAGTTTAAGGGGGCCTACTATATACACAGATACGCAGTATTTT; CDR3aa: CASSLRGPTIYTDTQYF
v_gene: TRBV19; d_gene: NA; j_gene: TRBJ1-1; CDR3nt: TGTGCCAGTAGTACCCCGGGCGGGCGGATGAACACTGAAGCTTTCTTT; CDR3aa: CASSTPGGRMNTEAFF
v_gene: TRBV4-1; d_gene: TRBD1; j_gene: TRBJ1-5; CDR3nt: TGCGCCAGCAGCCGGACAGGGATCGACAATCAGCCCCAGCATTTT; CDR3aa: CASSRTGIDNQPQHF
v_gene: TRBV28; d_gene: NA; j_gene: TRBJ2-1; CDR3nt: TGTGCCACTACTACCTGGGCGGGGACTCTGGGTGAGCAGTTCTTC; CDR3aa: CATTTWAGTLGEQFF
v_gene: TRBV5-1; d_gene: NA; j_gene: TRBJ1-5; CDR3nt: TGCGCCAGCAGCTTGGATGGCTCGGGAGGGTATCAGCCCCAGCATTTT; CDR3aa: CASSLDGSGGYQPQHF
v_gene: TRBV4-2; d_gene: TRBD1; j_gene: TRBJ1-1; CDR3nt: TGTGCCAGCAGCTGGGGACAGCTAGAAGGTACTGAAGCTTTCTTT; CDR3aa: CASSWGQLEGTEAFF
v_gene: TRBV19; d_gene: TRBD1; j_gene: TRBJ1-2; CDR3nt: TGTGCCAGTACCCCTGGGACAGTGCACGGCTACACCTTC; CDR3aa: CASTPGTVHGYTF
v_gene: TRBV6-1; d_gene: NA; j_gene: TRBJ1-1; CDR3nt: TGTGCCAGCACCAAAAACTATGGCGACACTGAAGCTTTCTTT; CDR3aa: CASTKNYGDTEAFF
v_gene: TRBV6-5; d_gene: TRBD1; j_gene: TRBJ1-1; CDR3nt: TGTGCCAGCAGTAAAACAGGGGTGGGGGCTGAAGCTTTCTTT; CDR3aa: CASSKTGVGAEAFF
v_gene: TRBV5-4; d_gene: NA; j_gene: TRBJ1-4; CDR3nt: TGTGCCAGCAGCGGGGACATGCATGAAAAACTGTTTTTT; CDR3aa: CASSGDMHEKLFF
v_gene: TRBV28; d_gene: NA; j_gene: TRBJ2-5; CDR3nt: TGTGCCAGCTCCGGCCGGGGTCAAAAGACCCAGTACTTC; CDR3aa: CASSGRGQKTQYF
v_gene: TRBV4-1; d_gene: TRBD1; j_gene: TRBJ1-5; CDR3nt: TGCGCCAGCAGCCCACAGGGGGCAAAGCAGCCCCAGCATTTT; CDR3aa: CASSPQGAKQPQHF
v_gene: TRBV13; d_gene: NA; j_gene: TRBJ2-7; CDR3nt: TGTGCCAGCAGCTTAGGCCGAAACTACGAGCAGTACTTC; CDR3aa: CASSLGRNYEQYF
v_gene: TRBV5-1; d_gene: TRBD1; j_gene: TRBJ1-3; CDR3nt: TGCGCCAGCAGCCCGGGACAGGGCCCCATATATTTT; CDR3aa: CASSPGQGPIYF
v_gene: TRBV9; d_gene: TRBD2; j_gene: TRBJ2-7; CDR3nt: TGTGCCAGCAGCGTCGCTAGCGGGGGGACCTACGAGCAGTACTTC; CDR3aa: CASSVASGGTYEQYF
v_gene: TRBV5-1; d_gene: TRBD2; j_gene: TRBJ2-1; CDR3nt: TGCGCCAGCAGCTTGACTAGCGGAGACAATGAGCAGTTCTTC; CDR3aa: CASSLTSGDNEQFF
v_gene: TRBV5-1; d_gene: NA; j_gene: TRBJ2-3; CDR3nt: TGCGCCAGCAGCTTGCCAGCCTGGGGACACACAGATACGCAGTATTTT; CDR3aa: CASSLPAWGHTDTQYF